The 5 T cell receptor beta chains below come from one sample, sequenced in a study of human T cells and chemical hapten exposure. TCRdb reprocessed the RACE reads via MiXCR and lists one record per CDR3 protein. The table shows 180,000 or so distinct CDR3 sequences, with roughly 30% occurring only once. Time point specified: pre-sensitization, week 0. Noted treatment: therapeutic diphenylcyclopropenone sensitization with weekly scalp DPC. Sequencing was performed on whole blood, taken in connection with sensitization to the hapten diphenylcyclopropenone (DPC). Source of these receptors: a woman aged 25 to 39 with alopecia areata. Some clones in this sample may be carry-over from other donors' samples.

The V and J genes are TRBV28 and TRBJ1-3; D gene uncertain. Germline assignment: CDR1 MDHEN and CDR2 SYDVKM. The CDR3 contains 16 residues. V gave up 2 bases and J gave up 7 bases, with 18 bases separating them. The CDR3 spells CASSLPTVRLGNTIYF. The CDR3 DNA follows: TGTGCCAGCAGTTTACCCACAGTCAGGTTGGGGAACACCATATATTTT.

This clonotype appeared once. This sequence joins TRBV5-1 and TRBJ2-1; 8 bases are shared with TRBD2. Germline V gene sequence: CDR1 SGHRS, CDR2 YFSETQ. Trimming removed 0 bases from V and 7 bases from J; junction bases left unmatched: 6. This CDR3 contains 15 residues. The CDR3 loop reads CASSLAPGLDNEQFF. CDR3 DNA sequence: TGCGCCAGCAGCTTGGCCCCGGGACTAGATAATGAGCAGTTCTTC.

The chain is built from TRBV29-1 and TRBJ1-1; D gene uncertain. The V and J ends lost 6 bases and 0 bases respectively, with 11 bases between them. The CDR3 has 13 amino acids. Germline V CDR1 and CDR2: SQVTM, ANQGSEA. The CDR3 coding sequence is TGCAGCGTGAAACAGACTCTGAACACTGAAGCTTTCTTT. Translating it yields CSVKQTLNTEAFF.

This clonotype was counted a few times. The rearrangement links TRBV6-2 or TRBV6-3 to TRBJ2-5; D tentatively reads TRBD1 or TRBD2 (6 bases each). Between the trimmed V and J ends, which lost 0 bases and 7 bases, there was a span of 15 bases. The germline V gene encodes CDR1 MNHEY and CDR2 SVGEGT. This CDR3 comprises 15 residues. CDR3 nucleotides: TGTGCCAGCAGTTACTCGACCGGGGGCTGGGTGACCCAGTACTTC. It codes for CASSYSTGGWVTQYF.

The gene calls are TRBV27 and TRBJ1-1; no definite D call. Germline CDR1 MNHEY, CDR2 SMNVEV (reference sequence). This CDR3 comprises 14 residues. V lost 3 bases and J 1 base, leaving 9 bases between the germline ends. CDR3 residues: CASSLTKKNTEAFF. As DNA, the CDR3 is TGTGCCAGCAGTTTGACCAAGAAGAACACTGAAGCTTTCTTT.